The clone carrying this T cell receptor beta chain was seen a handful of times. Its antigen is unidentified. This entry is derived from a study of Ad26.COV2.S vaccination and SARS-CoV-2 variants. Study at large: Ad26.COV2.S shots went into the muscle once or twice, 56 days apart.

Some clones are missing from TCRdb's copy, which holds only in-frame ones; the method was immunoSEQ multiplex PCR. Of 350,000 to 400,000 clones listed, roughly nine tenths are singletons. Stated treatment: around 19 received Ad26.COV2.S at low or high dose, single or two shots; about five received placebo; per-sample allocation not given. The investigators took samples on day 63 after the first vaccine or placebo injection. Germline-derived CDR1 and CDR2 are SQVTM and ANQGSEA. The V segment lost 1 base and the J segment 4 bases; nucleotides outside the gene matches: 15. The CDR3 is 17 amino acids. Study observations and caveats: The breadth of spike-specific CD8+ and CD4+ T cell responses after vaccination was reportedly substantial. The study found higher spike-specific TCR breadth in vaccine than placebo recipients.

The chain uses TRBV29-1 and TRBJ2-7; 8 bases match TRBD1. The input for sequencing was peripheral blood, taken in a trial of Ad26.COV2.S vaccine versus placebo. The sequence derives from a person between 18 and 65 years old who received the Ad26.COV2.S COVID-19 vaccine or a placebo. CDR3 sequence (DNA): TGCAGCGTTGAAGCGAAAGGCACAGGGGGATTTAGTTACGAGCAGTACTTC. Translating it yields CSVEAKGTGGFSYEQYF.